This TCR beta chain was profiled in a study of metastatic and nonmetastatic thyroid tumors. This clone showed up many times. Per the original methods: The study built a papillary thyroid cancer distant-metastasis classifier from CDR3 differences across clinicopathological groups. TCRdb re-called the PCR reads via MiXCR. It is TCRdb's table, rather than the study itself, that gives the V and J calls and clone size. This sample carries fewer than 25,000 clones, around 20% of them seen once, and the ten largest clones take around 13%. The germline V and J ends were trimmed by 1 base and 2 bases, with 3 bases remaining between them. Germline CDR1 is SGHNT and CDR2 is YYREEE (reference sequence). The CDR3 sequence is 13 residues long. None of the patients had undergone any treatment ahead of thyroid surgery.

Material: blood. This sequence joins TRBV5-4 and TRBJ2-2; unclear D gene. The source of this sequence is a male donor with papillary thyroid cancer or a benign thyroid nodule (not recorded which). Some clones in this sample may be carry-over from other donors' samples. CDR3 in DNA: TGTGCCAGCAGCTTGTTAAACACCGGGGAGCTGTTTTTT. Translated, it gives CASSLLNTGELFF.